Below, 23 T cell receptor beta chains from the same sample are listed, as sequenced in a study of shared clonotypes between healthy human individuals (dated by TCRdb to about 2020). The library was made by the immunoSEQ multiplex PCR assay. Imported from immuneACCESS, the table was reduced by TCRdb to in-frame sequences with V and J called. These copies leave out some clones; in studies compared against another copy, an unresolved V gene accounts for under half, and the cause of the remainder is not known. This sample gives 2 million to 2.5 million clones in total; 85% to 95% of them show up just once. Roughly 0.34% of the sample comes from the top ten. Material for sequencing was naive CD4+ T cells from PBMCs. What the cell subset or site label conveys for this sample: CD45RA+ positively selected. The receptor source for this set is a man between 18 and 29 years old in good health. Some clones in this sample may be carry-over from other donors' samples.

The chain joins TRBV21-1 to TRBJ2-7; the table's TRBD2 call for D was not verified on the DNA. TRBV21-1 is listed as a pseudogene. This CDR3 contains 17 residues. CDR3 in DNA: TGTGCCAGCAGCAAGTGTCCGTTCGGGGGTAAGGTATACGAGCAGTACTTC. Translation gives CASSKCPFGGKVYEQYF.

The genes are TRBV5-5 and TRBJ2-3; 8 positions agree with TRBD2. This CDR3 is 15 amino acids long. V lost 5 bases to trimming and J lost 0 bases; unmatched junction nucleotides: 5. Germline loops: CDR1 SGHKS, CDR2 YYEKEE (reference sequence). In DNA, the CDR3 is TGTGCCAGCAGGTTGACTAGCGCCAGCACAGATACGCAGTATTTT. It encodes CASRLTSASTDTQYF.

The chain is built from TRBV7-6 and TRBJ2-5, with 9 bases matching TRBD2. The V and J ends lost 2 bases and 5 bases, in that order; junction bases with no gene match: 3. Per germline, CDR1 SGHVS and CDR2 FNYEAQ. The CDR3 totals 14 residues. The CDR3 coding sequence is TGTGCCAGCAGCTTAAGGACTAGCGACGAGACCCAGTACTTC. Its translation: CASSLRTSDETQYF.

This chain links TRBV28 with TRBJ2-1; D is unresolved. CDR3 length: 14 residues. V was cut by 6 bases and J by 4 bases, with 13 bases left in between. The germline CDR1 and CDR2 sequences are MDHEN and SYDVKM. CDR3 nucleotide sequence: TGTGCCAGCAGCTCCCGGGTTCGGTACAATGAGCAGTTCTTC. This gives the protein CASSSRVRYNEQFF.

The chain combines TRBV11-3 with TRBJ2-2; D is unresolved. The CDR3 has 15 amino acids. Germline loops: CDR1 SGHNT, CDR2 YENEEA. Trimming left V 1 base short and J 3 bases short, with 9 bases between. CDR3 sequence (DNA): TGTGCCAGCAGCTTAGGGGGTCGAGACACCGGGGAGCTGTTTTTT. Protein product: CASSLGGRDTGELFF.

The chain combines TRBV18 with TRBJ2-1, with a weak D call TRBD2 (6 bases). Germline V gene data show CDR1 as KGHSH and CDR2 as LQKENI. Trimming took off 6 bases at V and 5 bases at J, with 20 bases between the two ends. There are 16 residues in the CDR3. The CDR3 DNA follows: TGTGCCAGCTCGCCTATAGCGGATAAAGTAAACAATGAGCAGTTCTTC. Translated, it gives CASSPIADKVNNEQFF.

This clone was observed a few times. Within the sample, other DNA sequences also encode this same CDR3. The rearrangement links TRBV5-4 to TRBJ1-5, with D uncertain. Trimming cost V 0 bases and J 4 bases, with 5 bases left between them. This CDR3 contains 13 residues. CDR1 and CDR2 (germline): SGHNT, YYREEE (reference sequence). The CDR3 region has the DNA TGTGCCAGCAGCTTGGACAGTAATCAGCCCCAGCATTTT. Residues: CASSLDSNQPQHF.

The chain combines TRBV7-8 with TRBJ2-3; 13 bases fit TRBD2. J lost 4 bases, V lost 1 base, and 14 bases had no gene match. Germline V gene sequence: CDR1 SGHVS, CDR2 FQNEAQ. The length of the CDR3 is 20 residues. CDR3 sequence reads: CASSLVPRTSGRASADTQYF. CDR3 coding DNA: TGTGCCAGCAGCTTAGTGCCCCGAACTAGCGGGAGGGCCAGCGCAGATACGCAGTATTTT.

The V call is TRBV28, the J call TRBJ1-1; D call uncertain. The CDR3 length is 14 residues. In germline, CDR1 is MDHEN, CDR2 SYDVKM. V shed 3 bases and J shed 7 bases, with 15 bases lying between them. For the CDR3, the DNA is TGTGCCAGCAGTTTTAGGTCGGCAGACTATGAAGCTTTCTTT. Protein sequence: CASSFRSADYEAFF.

This clone was counted once. The chain employs TRBV27 and TRBJ2-3, with TRBD1 matching 8 bases. The length of the CDR3 is 15 residues. V lost 5 bases to trimming and J lost 3 bases; unmatched junction nucleotides: 7. Germline V gene data show CDR1 as MNHEY and CDR2 as SMNVEV (reference sequence). The CDR3: CASSPWTGSTDTQYF. DNA for the CDR3: TGTGCCAGCAGTCCCTGGACAGGGTCAACAGATACGCAGTATTTT.

This chain uses TRBV5-4 with TRBJ1-4, with 9 bases identical to TRBD1. Trimming removed 4 bases from V and 8 bases from J; junction bases left unmatched: 9. The CDR3 has 15 amino acids. CDR1 SGHNT and CDR2 YYREEE come from the germline V gene (reference sequence). The DNA for the CDR3 is TGTGCCAGCAGCCTCCGGACAGGGGCGGAAGAAAAACTGTTTTTT. Translation: CASSLRTGAEEKLFF.

This clone was seen just once. V usage is TRBV28 and J usage is TRBJ1-1; D uncertain. The germline V gene encodes CDR1 MDHEN and CDR2 SYDVKM. Trimming pared 6 bases from V and 5 bases from J, leaving 7 bases between. The CDR3 totals 11 residues. The CDR3: CASRSGTEAFF. The CDR3, as DNA: TGTGCCAGCAGGTCGGGGACTGAAGCTTTCTTT.

The chain employs TRBV5-1 and TRBJ2-1; D is uncertain. V shed 4 bases and J shed 0 bases, with 11 bases lying between them. Germline CDR1 and CDR2: SGHRS and YFSETQ. CDR3 length: 15 amino acids. The CDR3 DNA reads TGCGCCAGCAGCAGTTCTCCCTCCTCCTACAATGAGCAGTTCTTC. Translating gives CASSSSPSSYNEQFF.

The genes are TRBV11-2 and TRBJ2-3, with D uncertain. This CDR3 spans 14 amino acids. CDR1 and CDR2 (germline): SGHAT, FQNNGV. V was cut by 5 bases and J by 2 bases, with 11 bases left in between. CDR3 region: CASSVQRVTDTQYF. As DNA, the CDR3 is TGTGCCAGCAGCGTTCAACGGGTCACAGATACGCAGTATTTT.

The gene calls are TRBV1 and TRBJ2-4. TRBV1 is shown as a pseudogene. The CDR3 totals 10 residues. The CDR3, as DNA: TGCACCAGCAGCCAAGACCGCTCAAACTTC. It yields the protein CTSSQDRSNF.

The chain has TRBV5-1 and TRBJ2-1, with 11 bases lining up with TRBD2. The germline V gene has CDR1 SGHRS and CDR2 YFSETQ. The V and J ends lost 6 bases and 3 bases, in that order; junction bases with no gene match: 2. The CDR3 is 14 amino acids. CDR3 protein: CASTLAGGYNEQFF. The CDR3 DNA sequence: TGCGCCAGCACCCTAGCGGGGGGCTACAATGAGCAGTTCTTC.

The chain couples TRBV18 to TRBJ1-1; D call uncertain. The CDR3 covers 15 residues. V lost 2 bases, J lost 4 bases, and 14 bases lay in between. Per the germline V gene, CDR1 is KGHSH and CDR2 is LQKENI. For the CDR3, the DNA is TGTGCCAGCTCACCAGCTGCAGGAATGATCACTGAAGCTTTCTTT. It translates to CASSPAAGMITEAFF.

A remark on this clone: A read error is possible here, since a much larger clone lies one base away. This sample includes further DNA sequences coding for the same CDR3. CDR3 nucleotide sequence: TGTGCCAGCAGCTTAACAGTGAACACTGAAGCTTTCTTT. Its protein is CASSLTVNTEAFF. J is TRBJ1-1 and V is TRBV11-1; D remains ambiguous. Trimming shortened V by 2 bases and J by 0 bases, and 4 bases separated the two germline ends. The germline V gene encodes CDR1 SGHAT and CDR2 FQDESV (reference sequence). This CDR3 spans 13 amino acids.

The V and J genes are TRBV27 and TRBJ2-7, with 9 bases that match TRBD2. Germline V CDR1 and CDR2: MNHEY, SMNVEV (reference sequence). The CDR3 totals 16 residues. V was pared by 1 base and J by 2 bases, with 6 bases of the junction left unmatched. The CDR3 coding sequence is TGTGCCAGCAGTTTATTAGGCGGGAGGGCCCCCTACGAGCAGTACTTC. Its protein product is CASSLLGGRAPYEQYF.

The chain combines TRBV28 with TRBJ1-1, with D possibly matching TRBD1 (5 bases). Trimming took 6 bases from V and 11 from J, leaving 16 bases between them. Per germline, CDR1 MDHEN and CDR2 SYDVKM. This CDR3 has 12 amino acids. The DNA for the CDR3 is TGTGCCAGCAGATTAGAATCAGGGCTGGCTTTCTTT. Encoded protein: CASRLESGLAFF. Based on the CDR3 plus reference TRBV28 and TRBJ1-1, the full variable domain is DVKVTQSSRYLVKRTGEKVFLECVQDMDHENMFWYRQDPGLGLRLIYFSYDVKMKEKGDIPEGYSVSREKKERFSLILESASTNQTSMYLCASRLESGLAFFGQGTRLTVV.

The rearrangement joins TRBV4-2 to TRBJ2-3; 7 bases match TRBD1. The CDR3 has 17 amino acids. Trimming cost V 3 bases and J 5 bases; bases outside gene matches: 14. The V gene's germline CDR1 is LGHNA and CDR2 YNFKEQ. The CDR3 DNA reads TGTGCCAGCAGCCAGAAAGGGGGCGGAGCCCGGGGAGATACGCAGTATTTT. It yields the protein CASSQKGGGARGDTQYF.

The rearrangement links TRBV7-2 to TRBJ2-1, with 8 bases aligning to TRBD1. Germline-derived CDR1 and CDR2 are SGHTA and FQGNSA. V lost 2 bases and J lost 6; bases outside the gene matches: 6. This CDR3 has 15 residues. CDR3 loop: CASSLQGQGVNEQFF. DNA for the CDR3: TGTGCCAGCAGCTTACAAGGACAGGGAGTCAATGAGCAGTTCTTC.

This clone was counted a single time. The chain joins TRBV28 to TRBJ1-2; possible D gene TRBD1, 6 bases. Trimming removed 6 bases at V and 8 bases at J, with 16 bases between. The CDR3 has 13 amino acids. The germline CDR1 and CDR2 sequences are MDHEN and SYDVKM. The CDR3 coding sequence is TGTGCCAGCAGCGCGGGGGCGAACGAGGGCTACACCTTC. Translating it yields CASSAGANEGYTF.